This TCR beta chain derives from a study of T cells in Graves' hyperthyroidism and ophthalmopathy. There were TCR beta CDR3 regions amplified from RNA transcripts. Researchers ran a first-round RT-PCR on the TCR CDR3 using the HTBI primer set. Each CDR3 protein gets one entry after TCRdb re-called the multiplex PCR reads with MiXCR. The data hold 300,000 to 450,000 distinct CDR3 sequences, with 15% observed a single time. This CDR3 is 12 amino acids long. V was cut by 2 bases and J by 3 bases, with 5 bases left in between. Germline CDR1 reads LGHDT; CDR2 reads YNNKEL (reference sequence). This clonotype was counted at least ten times.

This TCR was recovered from a woman aged 30 to 39 with Graves' hyperthyroidism. Sequenced sample: blood. This chain connects TRBV3-1 to TRBJ2-7; D not certain. CDR3 sequence reads: CASSQSFYEQYF. CDR3 DNA: TGTGCCAGCAGCCAAAGTTTCTACGAGCAGTACTTC.